Shown below are 24 T cell receptor beta chains from a single sample sequenced in a study of T cells in severe cutaneous drug reactions. Sequenced patients had Stevens-Johnson syndrome or toxic epidermal necrolysis caused by carbamazepine. Libraries were made by iRepertoire multiplex PCR with TCR subtype-specific primers for bulk and single-cell sequencing. TCRdb derives one entry per CDR3 protein from the multiplex PCR reads, leaving out DNA. Recorded for this sample: about 1,000 distinct CDR3 sequences. The sequencing sample was made of PBMCs. All receptors come from a human donor with Stevens-Johnson syndrome, a severe cutaneous drug reaction.

Measured by frequency, this clonotype is medium-sized. The chain carries TRBV13 and TRBJ1-1. Germline V CDR1 and CDR2: PRHDT, FYEKMQ (reference sequence). The CDR3 loop spans 14 amino acids. CDR3: CASSSLRRDTEAFF.

Judged by frequency, this clonotype is medium-sized. J is TRBJ2-5 and V is TRBV3-1; TCRdb names TRBD1, which stays unverified in the absence of DNA. The CDR3 is made up of 14 amino acids. The germline gives CDR1 LGHDT, CDR2 YNNKEL (reference sequence). CDR3 amino acids: CASSQEMGVETQYF.

Its frequency marks this clonotype as medium-sized. V and J are TRBV19 and TRBJ1-1. In germline, CDR1 is LNHDA, CDR2 SQIVND (reference sequence). The CDR3 has 13 residues. This CDR3 reads CASSTQQSTEAFF.

This clonotype counts as medium-sized (0.01 to 0.1%) by frequency. The chain employs TRBV7-3 and TRBJ2-1; TCRdb gives TRBD2 as the D gene, but with no DNA this cannot be confirmed. The CDR3 loop spans 15 amino acids. The germline V gene encodes CDR1 SGHTA and CDR2 FQGTGA. CDR3 loop: CASSFTSSGYNEQFF.

Judged by frequency, this clonotype is large (0.1 to 1%). This chain joins TRBV27 and TRBJ1-6; the D call of TRBD1 rests on TCRdb alone, since no DNA is present to check it. There are 13 residues in the CDR3. Germline assignment: CDR1 MNHEY and CDR2 SMNVEV (reference sequence). The CDR3 sequence is CASSSTGMTPLHF.

This clonotype shows up as medium-sized by frequency. The CDR3 spells CASQGLGRDTQYF. V usage is TRBV6-1 and J usage is TRBJ2-3; no DNA is available, so the TRBD2 call from TCRdb remains unchecked. This CDR3 spans 13 amino acids. Germline loops: CDR1 MNHNS, CDR2 SASEGT.

This clonotype is classed as medium-sized by frequency. This sequence joins TRBV18 and TRBJ1-6. Germline values: CDR1 KGHSH, CDR2 LQKENI. The CDR3 is 14 amino acids. CDR3 region: CASSPVQDNSPLHF.

J is TRBJ2-5 and V is TRBV5-6; TCRdb outputs TRBD1, but without DNA this stays unchecked. This CDR3 comprises 17 residues. Germline V lookup: CDR1 SGHDT, CDR2 YYEEEE. The CDR3 here is CASLNTITEPLQETQYF.

This clonotype is called large based on its frequency. The chain has TRBV7-2 and TRBJ2-1. This CDR3 comprises 15 residues. The V gene's germline CDR1 is SGHTA and CDR2 FQGNSA. The CDR3 spells CASSLAQYLYNEQFF.

Judged by frequency, this clonotype is medium-sized. This sequence joins TRBV20-1 and TRBJ1-5. Germline V gene data show CDR1 as DFQATT and CDR2 as SNEGSKA (reference sequence). This CDR3 comprises 14 residues. CDR3 amino acids: CSARVGYSNQPQHF.

This chain connects TRBV20-1 to TRBJ2-1; TCRdb's D call of TRBD2 is untestable without DNA. The CDR3 consists of 14 residues. Germline assignment: CDR1 DFQATT and CDR2 SNEGSKA (reference sequence). This CDR3 reads CSAPRGGSDNEQFF.

This clonotype is classed as medium-sized by frequency. The J gene is TRBJ2-3, the V gene TRBV10-3; TCRdb names TRBD1, which stays unverified in the absence of DNA. The CDR3 loop spans 18 amino acids. Per the germline V gene, CDR1 is ENHRY and CDR2 is SYGVKD. CDR3 loop: CAISVSAHAGLWPDTQYF.

This clonotype shows up as medium-sized (0.01 to 0.1%) by frequency. The V and J genes are TRBV12-3 or TRBV12-4 and TRBJ2-5; the TCRdb call, TRBD1, lacks DNA for checking. The CDR3 runs to 15 residues. This CDR3 reads CASRAGNSRGETQYF.

According to its frequency, this clonotype is medium-sized. The gene calls are TRBV12-3 or TRBV12-4 and TRBJ2-3. The CDR3 loop spans 14 amino acids. The CDR3 reads CASSSSRSTDTQYF.

According to its frequency, this clonotype is medium-sized. This chain connects TRBV2 to TRBJ1-4; TCRdb outputs TRBD1, but without DNA this stays unchecked. CDR3 size: 14 residues. From germline, CDR1 is SNHLY and CDR2 FYNNEI. CDR3 loop: CASSLTGAGEKLFF.

This clonotype counts as large by frequency. The chain employs TRBV4-3 and TRBJ2-7; TCRdb's D call, TRBD1, is unchecked because there is no DNA. Germline-derived CDR1 and CDR2 are LGHNA and YSLEER. This CDR3 region has 13 residues. The CDR3: CASSQIDSDEQYF.

Frequency places this clonotype as medium-sized. V gene TRBV19 combines with J gene TRBJ2-2; checking the TCRdb D call of TRBD2 is not possible without DNA. This CDR3 region has 18 residues. In germline, CDR1 is LNHDA, CDR2 SQIVND (reference sequence). The CDR3 sequence is CASSKRLAGGPVAGELFF.

Judged by frequency, this clonotype is medium-sized. The genes are TRBV27 and TRBJ2-7; TCRdb's D call, TRBD2, is unchecked because there is no DNA. CDR3 length: 14 amino acids. Germline assignment: CDR1 MNHEY and CDR2 SMNVEV (reference sequence). CDR3 amino acids: CASSPRLVADEQYF.

Its frequency marks this clonotype as large. The V call is TRBV7-2, the J call TRBJ1-1. Germline V gene sequence: CDR1 SGHTA, CDR2 FQGNSA. This CDR3 is built from 15 residues. The CDR3 spells CASSSISTGPYEAFF.

V is TRBV20-1 and J is TRBJ1-6; TCRdb names TRBD1, which stays unverified in the absence of DNA. CDR1 and CDR2 (germline): DFQATT, SNEGSKA (reference sequence). The CDR3 consists of 14 residues. The CDR3: CSARGGRPGSPLHF.

This clonotype is classed as medium-sized by frequency. V usage is TRBV19 and J usage is TRBJ2-7; TCRdb names TRBD1, which stays unverified in the absence of DNA. CDR1 is LNHDA, CDR2 SQIVND, per germline (reference sequence). This CDR3 has 15 amino acids. CDR3 sequence: CASSHPGQGAYEQYF.

This clonotype is called large based on its frequency. The J gene is TRBJ1-1, the V gene TRBV24-1. Germline loops: CDR1 KGHDR, CDR2 SFDVKD. This CDR3 is built from 15 residues. The CDR3 protein is CATSDLAARGTEAFF.

The genes are TRBV29-1 and TRBJ1-1. The CDR3 contains 11 residues. Germline V CDR1 and CDR2: SQVTM, ANQGSEA. The CDR3 region is CSVERNTEAFF.

This chain links TRBV20-1 with TRBJ1-5; TCRdb's D call of TRBD1 is untestable without DNA. CDR3 length: 12 amino acids. CDR1 is DFQATT and CDR2 is SNEGSKA in the germline V gene (reference sequence). CDR3 sequence: CSYSGGNQPQHF.